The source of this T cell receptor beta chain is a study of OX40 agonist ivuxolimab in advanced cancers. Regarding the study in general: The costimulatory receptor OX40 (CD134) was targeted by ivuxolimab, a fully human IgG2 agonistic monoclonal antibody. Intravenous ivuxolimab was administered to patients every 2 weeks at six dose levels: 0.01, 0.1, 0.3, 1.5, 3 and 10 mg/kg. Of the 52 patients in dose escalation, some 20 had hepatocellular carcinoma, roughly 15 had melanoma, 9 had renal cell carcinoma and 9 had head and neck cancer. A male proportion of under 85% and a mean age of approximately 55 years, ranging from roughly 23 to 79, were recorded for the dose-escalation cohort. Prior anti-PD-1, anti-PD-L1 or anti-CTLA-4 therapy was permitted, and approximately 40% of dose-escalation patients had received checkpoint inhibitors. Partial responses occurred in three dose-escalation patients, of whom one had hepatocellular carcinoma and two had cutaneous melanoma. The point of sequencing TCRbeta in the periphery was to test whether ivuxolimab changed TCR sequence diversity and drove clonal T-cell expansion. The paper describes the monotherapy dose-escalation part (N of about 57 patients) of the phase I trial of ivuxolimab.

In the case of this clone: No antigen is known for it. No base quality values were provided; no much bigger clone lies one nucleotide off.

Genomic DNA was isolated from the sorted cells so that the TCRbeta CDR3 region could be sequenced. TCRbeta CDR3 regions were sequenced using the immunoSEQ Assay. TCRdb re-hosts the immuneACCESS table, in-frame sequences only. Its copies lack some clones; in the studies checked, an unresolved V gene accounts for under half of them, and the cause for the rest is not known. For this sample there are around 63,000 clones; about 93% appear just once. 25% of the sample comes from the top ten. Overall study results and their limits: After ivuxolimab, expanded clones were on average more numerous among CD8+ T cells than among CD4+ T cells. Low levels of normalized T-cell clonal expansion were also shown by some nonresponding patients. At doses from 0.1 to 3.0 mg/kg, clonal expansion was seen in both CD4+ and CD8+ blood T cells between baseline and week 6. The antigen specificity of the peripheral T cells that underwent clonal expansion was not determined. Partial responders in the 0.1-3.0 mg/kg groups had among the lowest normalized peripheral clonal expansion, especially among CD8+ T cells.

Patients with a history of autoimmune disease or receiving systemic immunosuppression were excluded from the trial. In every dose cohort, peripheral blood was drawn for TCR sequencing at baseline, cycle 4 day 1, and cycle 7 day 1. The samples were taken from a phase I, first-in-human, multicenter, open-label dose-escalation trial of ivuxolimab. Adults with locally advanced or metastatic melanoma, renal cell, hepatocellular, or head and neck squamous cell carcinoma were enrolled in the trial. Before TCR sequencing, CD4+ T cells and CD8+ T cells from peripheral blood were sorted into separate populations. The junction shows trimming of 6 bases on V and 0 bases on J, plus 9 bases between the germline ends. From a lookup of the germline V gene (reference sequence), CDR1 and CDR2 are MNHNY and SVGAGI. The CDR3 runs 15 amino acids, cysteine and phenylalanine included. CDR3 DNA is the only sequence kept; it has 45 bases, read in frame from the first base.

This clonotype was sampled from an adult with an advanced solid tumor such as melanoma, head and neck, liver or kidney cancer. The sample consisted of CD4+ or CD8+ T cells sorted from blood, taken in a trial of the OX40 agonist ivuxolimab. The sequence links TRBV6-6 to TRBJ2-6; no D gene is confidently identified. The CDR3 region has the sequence CASSPASSGANVLTF. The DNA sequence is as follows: TGTGCCAGCAGCCCAGCGAGCTCTGGGGCCAACGTCCTGACTTTC.